The 5 T cell receptor beta chains in this list originate from one sample, sequenced in a study of T cells in Graves' hyperthyroidism and ophthalmopathy. Amplification of TCR beta CDR3 regions used RNA as the template. HTBI primers were used for first-round RT-PCR of the TCR CDR3. A single record per CDR3 protein comes from TCRdb applying MiXCR to the multiplex PCR reads. The sample lists about 760,000 distinct CDR3 sequences, 30% to 40% occurring once. The sequenced sample was blood. The receptors were gathered from a woman in her thirties or forties with Graves' hyperthyroidism.

CDR3 loop: CASKGAVGSWDYGYTF. The CDR3, as DNA: TGTGCCAGCAAGGGGGCTGTGGGTTCATGGGACTATGGCTACACCTTC. The genes are TRBV6-5 and TRBJ1-2; 7 positions agree with TRBD1. The CDR3 loop spans 16 amino acids. V shed 7 bases and J 3 bases; nucleotides not matched to a gene: 14. Germline V CDR1 and CDR2: MNHEY, SVGAGI.

This chain joins TRBV11-2 and TRBJ1-4; 8 bases match TRBD1. The CDR3 has 14 amino acids. CDR1 and CDR2 from the germline V gene are SGHAT and FQNNGV. Trimming took 7 bases from V and 7 from J; bases not matched to a gene: 8. The CDR3, as DNA: TGTGCCAGCAACGGCCAGGGGGCTAGTGAAAAACTGTTTTTT. This translates into CASNGQGASEKLFF.

The CDR3 region has the DNA TGTGCCAGCAGCCACCGGGACAGGGCCGAGACCCAGTACTTC. This codes for CASSHRDRAETQYF. J is TRBJ2-5 and V is TRBV7-9; the match to TRBD1 covers 9 bases. With V trimmed by 5 bases and J by 5 bases, 6 bases remained unmatched. Germline V CDR1 and CDR2: SEHNR, FQNEAQ (reference sequence). The CDR3 runs 14 residues. The entire variable domain, with the rest obtained from reference TRBV7-9 and TRBJ2-5, is as follows: DTGVSQNPRHKITKRGQNVTFRCDPISEHNRLYWYRQTLGQGPEFLTYFQNEAQLEKSRLLSDRFSAERPKGSFSTLEIQRTEQGDSAMYLCASSHRDRAETQYFGPGTRLLVL.

This clonotype was recorded a few times. The V and J genes are TRBV10-3 and TRBJ2-2, with 9 bases fitting TRBD1. This CDR3 is 15 amino acids long. Germline V CDR1 and CDR2: ENHRY, SYGVKD. Trimming at V came to 4 bases and at J to 7 bases, leaving 7 bases not matched to a gene. The CDR3 loop is CAISGQGDRDGELFF. CDR3 nucleotide sequence: TGTGCCATCAGTGGACAGGGGGACAGGGACGGGGAGCTGTTTTTT.

Ten or more counts support this clonotype. The chain recombines TRBV10-1 with TRBJ1-2; perhaps TRBD1 as D (5 bases). The CDR3 has 13 residues. Germline CDR1 reads WNHNN; CDR2 reads SYGVQD (reference sequence). Trimming cost V 3 bases and J 8 bases, with 13 bases left between them. The CDR3 sequence is CASSDPGLGGYTF. The DNA of the CDR3 is TGCGCCAGCAGTGATCCGGGGCTGGGAGGCTACACCTTC.